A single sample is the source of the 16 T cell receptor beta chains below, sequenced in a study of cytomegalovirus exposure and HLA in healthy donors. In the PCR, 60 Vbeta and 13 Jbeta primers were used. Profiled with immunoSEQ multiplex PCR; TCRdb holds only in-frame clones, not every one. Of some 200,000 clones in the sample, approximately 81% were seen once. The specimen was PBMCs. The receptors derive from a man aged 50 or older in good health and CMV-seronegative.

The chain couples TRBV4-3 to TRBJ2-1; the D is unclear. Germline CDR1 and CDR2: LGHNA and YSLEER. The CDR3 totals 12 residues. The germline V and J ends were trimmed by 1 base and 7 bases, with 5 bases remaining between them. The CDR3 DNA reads TGCGCCAGCAGCCAAGCTAAGAATGAGCAGTTCTTC. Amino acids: CASSQAKNEQFF.

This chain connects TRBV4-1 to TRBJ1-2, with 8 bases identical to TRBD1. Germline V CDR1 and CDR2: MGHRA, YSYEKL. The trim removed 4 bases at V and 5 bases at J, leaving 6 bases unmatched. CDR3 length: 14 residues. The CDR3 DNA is TGCGCCAGCAGCCCCGGACAGGGCGGATATGGCTACACCTTC. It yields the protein CASSPGQGGYGYTF.

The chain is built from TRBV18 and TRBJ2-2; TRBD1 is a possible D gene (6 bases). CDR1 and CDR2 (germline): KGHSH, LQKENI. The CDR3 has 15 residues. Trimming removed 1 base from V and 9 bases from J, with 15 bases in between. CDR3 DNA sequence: TGTGCCAGCTCACCACAGGAGGTCAGGGGCCGGGAGCTGTTTTTT. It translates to CASSPQEVRGRELFF.

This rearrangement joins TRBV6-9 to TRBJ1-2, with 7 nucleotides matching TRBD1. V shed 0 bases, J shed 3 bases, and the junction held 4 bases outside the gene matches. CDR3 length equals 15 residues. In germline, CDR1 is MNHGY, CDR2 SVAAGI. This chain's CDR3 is CASSYSEGADYGYTF. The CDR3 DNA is TGTGCCAGCAGTTATTCGGAGGGGGCAGACTATGGCTACACCTTC.

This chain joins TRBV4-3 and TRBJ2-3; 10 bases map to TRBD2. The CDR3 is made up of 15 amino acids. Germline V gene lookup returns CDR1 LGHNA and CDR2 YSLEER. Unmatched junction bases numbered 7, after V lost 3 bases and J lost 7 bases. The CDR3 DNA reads TGCGCCAGCAGCCAGGAGCGGGGGGGCGGGAATACGCAGTATTTT. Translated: CASSQERGGGNTQYF.

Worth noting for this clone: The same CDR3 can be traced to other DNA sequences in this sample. The CDR3 is CSVEVRGEQYF. The CDR3 DNA reads TGCAGCGTTGAAGTCCGGGGGGAGCAGTACTTC. This rearrangement joins TRBV29-1 to TRBJ2-7, with a possible D match to TRBD2 (6 bases). The germline V and J ends were trimmed by 1 base and 7 bases, with 8 bases remaining between them. In germline, CDR1 is SQVTM, CDR2 ANQGSEA. The CDR3 length is 11 residues.

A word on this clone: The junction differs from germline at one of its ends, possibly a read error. DNA for the CDR3: TGCGCCAGCAGTCAAGAAGTAATTTCCTTAATAACTAGCGTAGAAACGCAGTATTTT. It codes for CASSQEVISLITSVETQYF. The gene calls are TRBV4-3 and TRBJ2-3; TRBD2 matches at 7 bases. The CDR3 consists of 19 residues. Germline CDR1 LGHNA, CDR2 YSLEER.

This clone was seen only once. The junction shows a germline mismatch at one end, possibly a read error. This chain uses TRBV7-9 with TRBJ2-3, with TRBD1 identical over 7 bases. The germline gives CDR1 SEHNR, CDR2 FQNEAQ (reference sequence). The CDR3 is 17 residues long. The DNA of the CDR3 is TGTGCCGGCAGCTTAGAGGGGGCAGGATTTGCCACAGATACGCAGTATTTT. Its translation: CAGSLEGAGFATDTQYF.

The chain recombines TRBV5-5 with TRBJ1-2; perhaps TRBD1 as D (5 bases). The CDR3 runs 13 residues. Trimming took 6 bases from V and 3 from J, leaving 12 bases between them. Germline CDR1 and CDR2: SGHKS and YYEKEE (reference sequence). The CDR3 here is CASNADSYYGYTF. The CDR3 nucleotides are TGTGCCAGCAACGCCGACAGTTACTATGGCTACACCTTC.

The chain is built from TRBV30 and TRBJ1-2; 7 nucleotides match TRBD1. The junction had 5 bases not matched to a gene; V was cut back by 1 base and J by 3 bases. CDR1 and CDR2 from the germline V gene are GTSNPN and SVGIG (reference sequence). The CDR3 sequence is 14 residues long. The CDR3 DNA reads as TGTGCCTGGAGTGCGACAGGGATCGACTATGGCTACACCTTC. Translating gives CAWSATGIDYGYTF.

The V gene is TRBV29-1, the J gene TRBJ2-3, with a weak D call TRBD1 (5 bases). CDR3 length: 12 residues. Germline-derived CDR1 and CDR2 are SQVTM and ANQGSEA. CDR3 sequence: CSIYKGNYTQYF. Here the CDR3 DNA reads TGCAGTATATACAAGGGGAATTATACGCAGTATTTT.

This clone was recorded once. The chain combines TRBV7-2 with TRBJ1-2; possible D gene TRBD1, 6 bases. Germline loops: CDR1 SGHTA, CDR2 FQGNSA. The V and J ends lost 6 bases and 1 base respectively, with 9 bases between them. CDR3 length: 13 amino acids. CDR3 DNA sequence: TGTGCCAGCAGAATGGACAGTAACTATGGCTACACCTTC. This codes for CASRMDSNYGYTF.

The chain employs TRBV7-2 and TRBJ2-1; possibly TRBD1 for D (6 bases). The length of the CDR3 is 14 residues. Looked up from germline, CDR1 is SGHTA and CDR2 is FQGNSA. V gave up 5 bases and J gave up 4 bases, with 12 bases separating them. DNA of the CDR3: TGTGCCAGCAGCGCCCGGGACAATTACAATGAGCAGTTCTTC. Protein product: CASSARDNYNEQFF.

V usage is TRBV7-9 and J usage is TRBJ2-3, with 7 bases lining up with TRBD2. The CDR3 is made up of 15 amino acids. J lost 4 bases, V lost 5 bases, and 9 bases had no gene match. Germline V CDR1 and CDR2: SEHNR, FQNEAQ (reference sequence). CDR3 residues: CASSPGGGRPDTQYF. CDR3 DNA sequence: TGTGCCAGCAGCCCTGGGGGGGGTCGGCCAGATACGCAGTATTTT.

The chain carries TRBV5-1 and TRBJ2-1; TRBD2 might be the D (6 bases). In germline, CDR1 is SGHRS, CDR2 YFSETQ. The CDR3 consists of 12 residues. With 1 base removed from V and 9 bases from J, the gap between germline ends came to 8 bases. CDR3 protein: CASSLPSVEQFF. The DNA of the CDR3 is TGCGCCAGCAGCTTGCCTAGCGTTGAGCAGTTCTTC. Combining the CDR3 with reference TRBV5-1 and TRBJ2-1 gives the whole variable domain KAGVTQTPRYLIKTRGQQVTLSCSPISGHRSVSWYQQTPGQGLQFLFEYFSETQRNKGNFPGRFSGRQFSNSRSEMNVSTLELGDSALYLCASSLPSVEQFFGPGTRLTVL.

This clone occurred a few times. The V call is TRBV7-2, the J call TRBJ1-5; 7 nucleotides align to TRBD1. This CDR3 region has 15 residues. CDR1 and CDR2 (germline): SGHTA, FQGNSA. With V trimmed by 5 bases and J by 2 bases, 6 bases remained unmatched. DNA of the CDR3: TGTGCCAGCAGCCCTCAGGGGGTTGGCAATCAGCCCCAGCATTTT. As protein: CASSPQGVGNQPQHF.